The clone carrying this T cell receptor (beta chain) was found many times. The antigen remains unidentified. Each CDR3 protein gets one entry after TCRdb re-called the 5' RACE reads with MiXCR. The repertoire holds roughly 240,000 distinct CDR3 sequences, with around 16% as singletons. Per the germline V gene, CDR1 is DFQATT and CDR2 is SNEGSKA (reference sequence). The CDR3 consists of 13 residues. V was pared by 5 bases and J by 1 base, with 11 bases between. The source of the sample is a study of T-cell memory formation after mild COVID-19. Study results and caveats: Among clones contracting day 15 to 85, CD4/CD8 was balanced, whereas later expanders leaned CD4+. Shrinking CD4+ clones were chiefly CM and EM; CD8+ ones were chiefly EMRA.

The material sequenced was PBMCs or a T cell subset sorted from them (not recorded which). The rearrangement joins TRBV20-1 to TRBJ2-5; D perhaps matches TRBD1 (6 bases). This sequence originates from a man younger than 35 who had mild COVID-19 (a few samples of this study predate the infection). Cell type and time point are not known. The CDR3 loop is CSAHRDTQETQYF. DNA for the CDR3: TGCAGTGCTCACCGGGACACCCAAGAGACCCAGTACTTC.